This is a list of T cell receptor beta chains from one sample in a study of blood T cells in healthy people across ages. TCRdb reprocessed the 5' RACE reads via MiXCR and lists one record per CDR3 protein. Here the sample spans over a million distinct CDR3 sequences, 42% being singletons. Sequencing used blood. These receptors were collected from a woman aged 18-29 years in good health. The CDR3 runs from the conserved cysteine through the conserved F or W. Each record gives: V gene, J gene, CDR3 protein.

V gene: TRBV29-1
J gene: TRBJ2-5
CDR3 protein: CSVGPIIRGETQYF

V gene: TRBV5-1
J gene: TRBJ2-7
CDR3 protein: CASSSGIIAGDYEQYF

V gene: TRBV20-1
J gene: TRBJ1-2
CDR3 protein: CSARADGGPAPDGYTF

V gene: TRBV7-8
J gene: TRBJ2-7
CDR3 protein: CASSLGETSYEQYF

V gene: TRBV3-1
J gene: .
CDR3 protein: CAGSHTRTGGYEQYF

V gene: TRBV7-8
J gene: TRBJ2-7
CDR3 protein: CASSRSGDHYEQYF

V gene: TRBV29-1
J gene: TRBJ2-1
CDR3 protein: CSVDGRVRNEQFF

V gene: TRBV3-1
J gene: TRBJ2-5
CDR3 protein: CASSQKRVSGKETQYF

V gene: TRBV6-5
J gene: TRBJ2-5
CDR3 protein: CASRPGTGAQYF

V gene: TRBV20-1
J gene: TRBJ2-3
CDR3 protein: CSARAGGWSTDTQYF

V gene: TRBV3-1
J gene: TRBJ1-2
CDR3 protein: CASSRNTGPVSNYGYTF

V gene: TRBV4-2
J gene: TRBJ2-3
CDR3 protein: CASSQEGRGTDTQYF

V gene: TRBV7-9
J gene: TRBJ1-6
CDR3 protein: CASSEQRTGNSPLHF

V gene: TRBV4-1
J gene: TRBJ2-1
CDR3 protein: CASSQLSGGSSCNEQFF

V gene: TRBV2
J gene: TRBJ1-2
CDR3 protein: CASSDRGSNYGYTF

V gene: TRBV6-4
J gene: TRBJ2-1
CDR3 protein: CASSAQAGSTGNVQFF

V gene: TRBV4-1
J gene: TRBJ2-3
CDR3 protein: CASSQGASGGVDTQYF

V gene: TRBV20-1
J gene: TRBJ2-7
CDR3 protein: CSASPGHTYEQYF

V gene: TRBV29-1
J gene: TRBJ2-5
CDR3 protein: CSVEGAWGMETQYF

V gene: TRBV20-1
J gene: TRBJ2-1
CDR3 protein: CSARDPISGLAGTDEQFF

V gene: TRBV4-1
J gene: TRBJ2-5
CDR3 protein: CASSQRLAGMKTQYF

V gene: TRBV11-1
J gene: TRBJ1-1
CDR3 protein: CASSDRNYEYWTGERSTEAFF

V gene: TRBV20-1
J gene: TRBJ2-7
CDR3 protein: CSVPAGAGYYEQYF

V gene: TRBV12-3/TRBV12-4
J gene: TRBJ2-3
CDR3 protein: CASSWTSGSTDTQYF

V gene: TRBV7-2
J gene: TRBJ2-7
CDR3 protein: CASSPGGGLLYEQYF

V gene: TRBV5-4
J gene: TRBJ1-1
CDR3 protein: CASSPLSGAEAFF

V gene: TRBV10-3
J gene: TRBJ2-1
CDR3 protein: CAISSPTSGRKGSPYNEQFF

V gene: TRBV7-8
J gene: TRBJ2-7
CDR3 protein: CASSLKTGQEAYEQYF

V gene: TRBV19
J gene: TRBJ2-1
CDR3 protein: CASSMIGTSGTNEQFF